The rows below give T cell receptor beta chains drawn from one sample of a study of shared clonotypes between healthy human individuals. Sequencing was performed with immunoSEQ multiplex PCR; in TCRdb, only in-frame clones are kept and a portion is missing. The data contain around 2,000,000 clones, roughly 94% of them seen just once; the ten biggest clones take up about 0.13%. Sequencing used naive CD4+ T cells sorted from blood. Receptors originate from a man younger than 35 in good health. The CDR3 runs from the conserved cysteine through the conserved F or W. Fields, in order: J gene, clone size, V gene, CDR3 length, D gene, CDR3 protein, CDR3 DNA. A D gene is named only where the DNA matches it firmly. Size is stated for part of the rows, as once, few or many counts, or as a class when the clone is expanded.

j_gene: TRBJ2-7
abundance: .
v_gene: TRBV7-2
len: 16
d_gene: TRBD1
CDR3aa: CASSLAGQTKSYEQYF
CDR3nt: TGTGCCAGCAGCTTAGCGGGACAGACCAAATCCTACGAGCAGTACTTC

j_gene: TRBJ2-2
abundance: .
v_gene: TRBV30
len: 12
d_gene: .
CDR3aa: CAWSVTAGELFF
CDR3nt: TGTGCCTGGAGTGTAACCGCCGGGGAGCTGTTTTTT

j_gene: TRBJ2-7
abundance: .
v_gene: TRBV30
len: 13
d_gene: .
CDR3aa: CAWSVGLYYEQYF
CDR3nt: TGTGCCTGGAGTGTAGGATTATACTACGAGCAGTACTTC

j_gene: TRBJ2-7
abundance: .
v_gene: TRBV5-6
len: 13
d_gene: TRBD1
CDR3aa: CASRRTGSNEQYF
CDR3nt: TGTGCCAGCAGAAGGACAGGGTCTAACGAGCAGTACTTC

j_gene: TRBJ2-1
abundance: .
v_gene: TRBV5-4
len: 15
d_gene: TRBD2
CDR3aa: CASSHVSSGGNEQFF
CDR3nt: TGTGCCAGCAGCCACGTTAGTAGCGGGGGCAATGAGCAGTTCTTC

j_gene: TRBJ2-1
abundance: .
v_gene: TRBV27
len: 16
d_gene: TRBD1
CDR3aa: CASSLRKGASYNEQFF
CDR3nt: TGTGCCAGCAGTTTACGAAAGGGGGCGTCCTACAATGAGCAGTTCTTC

j_gene: TRBJ2-5
abundance: .
v_gene: TRBV5-1
len: 15
d_gene: .
CDR3aa: CASSSSPGPGETQYF
CDR3nt: TGCGCCAGCAGCTCTTCCCCCGGCCCCGGTGAGACCCAGTACTTC

j_gene: TRBJ2-5
abundance: .
v_gene: TRBV6-5
len: 15
d_gene: .
CDR3aa: CASSNGGAGGKTQYF
CDR3nt: TGTGCCAGCAGTAACGGAGGGGCAGGGGGGAAGACCCAGTACTTC

j_gene: TRBJ1-2
abundance: .
v_gene: TRBV6-5
len: 15
d_gene: .
CDR3aa: CASSYGHLRNYGYTF
CDR3nt: TGTGCCAGCAGCTATGGACACCTGAGAAACTATGGCTACACCTTC

j_gene: TRBJ1-5
abundance: .
v_gene: TRBV21-1
len: 17
d_gene: .
CDR3aa: CASSKVETVPSNQPQHF
CDR3nt: TGTGCCAGCAGCAAAGTGGAAACAGTCCCTAGCAATCAGCCCCAGCATTTT

j_gene: TRBJ2-5
abundance: .
v_gene: TRBV5-6
len: 14
d_gene: .
CDR3aa: CASSFPTVQETQYF
CDR3nt: TGTGCCAGCAGCTTTCCGACAGTCCAAGAGACCCAGTACTTC

j_gene: TRBJ2-7
abundance: .
v_gene: TRBV7-3
len: 15
d_gene: .
CDR3aa: CASSFAGGPSYEQYF
CDR3nt: TGTGCCAGCAGCTTCGCCGGGGGTCCTTCCTACGAGCAGTACTTC

j_gene: TRBJ2-6
abundance: .
v_gene: TRBV30
len: 15
d_gene: .
CDR3aa: CAWSQDNPGANVLTF
CDR3nt: TGTGCCTGGAGCCAGGACAACCCTGGGGCCAACGTCCTGACTTTC

j_gene: TRBJ2-4
abundance: few
v_gene: TRBV19
len: 18
d_gene: TRBD2
CDR3aa: CASSIGTSGFLAKNIQYF
CDR3nt: TGTGCCAGTAGTATCGGGACTAGCGGGTTTCTAGCCAAAAACATTCAGTACTTC

j_gene: TRBJ2-7
abundance: .
v_gene: TRBV30
len: 12
d_gene: .
CDR3aa: CAWDTGTYEQYF
CDR3nt: TGTGCCTGGGATACAGGTACCTACGAGCAGTACTTC

j_gene: TRBJ2-7
abundance: .
v_gene: TRBV27
len: 14
d_gene: TRBD1
CDR3aa: CASSLGTVKYEQYF
CDR3nt: TGTGCCAGCAGTCTTGGGACAGTTAAGTACGAGCAGTACTTC

j_gene: TRBJ2-3
abundance: .
v_gene: TRBV7-9
len: 16
d_gene: TRBD2
CDR3aa: CASSMGLAGAADTQYF
CDR3nt: TGTGCCAGCAGCATGGGACTAGCGGGGGCCGCAGATACGCAGTATTTT

j_gene: TRBJ2-7
abundance: .
v_gene: TRBV25-1
len: 14
d_gene: .
CDR3aa: CASSEWELVDEQYF
CDR3nt: TGTGCCAGCAGTGAATGGGAACTAGTAGACGAGCAGTACTTC

j_gene: TRBJ2-6
abundance: .
v_gene: TRBV2
len: 16
d_gene: .
CDR3aa: CASRGGQPSGANVLTF
CDR3nt: TGTGCCAGCAGGGGGGGACAGCCCTCTGGGGCCAACGTCCTGACTTTC

j_gene: TRBJ1-6
abundance: .
v_gene: TRBV11-2
len: 15
d_gene: TRBD1
CDR3aa: CASSVRQGSNSPLHF
CDR3nt: TGTGCCAGCAGCGTACGACAGGGTAGTAATTCACCCCTCCACTTT

j_gene: TRBJ2-7
abundance: .
v_gene: TRBV18
len: 14
d_gene: TRBD1
CDR3aa: CASSQGQGLYEQYF
CDR3nt: TGTGCCAGCTCACAGGGACAGGGGTTGTACGAGCAGTACTTC

j_gene: TRBJ2-5
abundance: .
v_gene: TRBV7-3
len: 11
d_gene: .
CDR3aa: CASSPKKTQYF
CDR3nt: TGTGCCAGCAGCCCGAAGAAGACCCAGTACTTC

j_gene: TRBJ2-5
abundance: .
v_gene: TRBV6-5
len: 12
d_gene: TRBD1
CDR3aa: CASHGTGDPQYF
CDR3nt: TGTGCCAGCCATGGGACAGGAGACCCCCAGTACTTC

j_gene: TRBJ1-1
abundance: .
v_gene: TRBV21-1
len: 14
d_gene: .
CDR3aa: CASSKDPGWTEAFF
CDR3nt: TGTGCCAGCAGCAAAGATCCGGGATGGACTGAAGCTTTCTTT

j_gene: TRBJ1-5
abundance: .
v_gene: TRBV28
len: 14
d_gene: .
CDR3aa: CASIDRGSNQPQHF
CDR3nt: TGTGCCAGCATAGATCGGGGGAGCAATCAGCCCCAGCATTTT

j_gene: TRBJ2-1
abundance: .
v_gene: TRBV18
len: 12
d_gene: .
CDR3aa: CASSLRVSEQFF
CDR3nt: TGTGCCAGCTCCCTTAGGGTGTCTGAGCAGTTCTTC

j_gene: TRBJ1-1
abundance: .
v_gene: TRBV27
len: 15
d_gene: TRBD1
CDR3aa: CASSLGQVGKTEAFF
CDR3nt: TGTGCCAGCAGTTTAGGACAGGTTGGTAAAACTGAAGCTTTCTTT

j_gene: TRBJ2-1
abundance: .
v_gene: TRBV18
len: 16
d_gene: TRBD1
CDR3aa: CASSRFSLTGVNEQFF
CDR3nt: TGTGCCAGCTCACGATTTTCCTTGACAGGGGTCAATGAGCAGTTCTTC

j_gene: TRBJ2-7
abundance: .
v_gene: TRBV6-5
len: 15
d_gene: TRBD1
CDR3aa: CASSYSDRGPYEQYF
CDR3nt: TGTGCCAGCAGTTACTCCGACAGGGGGCCCTACGAGCAGTACTTC

j_gene: TRBJ1-5
abundance: .
v_gene: TRBV30
len: 13
d_gene: .
CDR3aa: CASQGPGGQPQHF
CDR3nt: TGTGCCTCTCAGGGGCCCGGTGGTCAGCCCCAGCATTTT

j_gene: TRBJ2-6
abundance: .
v_gene: TRBV28
len: 19
d_gene: .
CDR3aa: CASSLKVSDRSSGANVLTF
CDR3nt: TGTGCCAGCAGTTTAAAGGTTTCCGACAGGTCCTCTGGGGCCAACGTCCTGACTTTC

j_gene: TRBJ2-7
abundance: once
v_gene: TRBV7-2
len: 15
d_gene: .
CDR3aa: CASSDGGTVSYEQYF
CDR3nt: TGTGCCAGCAGCGATGGCGGGACAGTCTCCTACGAGCAGTACTTC

j_gene: TRBJ2-7
abundance: .
v_gene: TRBV6-5
len: 13
d_gene: .
CDR3aa: CASSVPGQTEQYF
CDR3nt: TGTGCCAGCAGTGTGCCGGGGCAGACCGAGCAGTACTTC

j_gene: TRBJ2-3
abundance: .
v_gene: TRBV7-2
len: 17
d_gene: TRBD2
CDR3aa: CASSFRTSGRSADTQYF
CDR3nt: TGTGCCAGCAGCTTTAGGACTAGCGGGAGAAGTGCAGATACGCAGTATTTT

j_gene: TRBJ2-5
abundance: .
v_gene: TRBV2
len: 12
d_gene: .
CDR3aa: CAGGGNEETQYF
CDR3nt: TGTGCCGGCGGTGGGAATGAGGAGACCCAGTACTTC

j_gene: TRBJ2-5
abundance: .
v_gene: TRBV10-3
len: 14
d_gene: TRBD1
CDR3aa: CAISDGQAPETQYF
CDR3nt: TGTGCCATCAGTGACGGACAGGCCCCAGAGACCCAGTACTTC

j_gene: TRBJ2-6
abundance: .
v_gene: TRBV6-5
len: 15
d_gene: .
CDR3aa: CASSYKRAGANVLTF
CDR3nt: TGTGCCAGCAGTTACAAGCGGGCTGGGGCCAACGTCCTGACTTTC

j_gene: TRBJ2-6
abundance: once
v_gene: TRBV7-9
len: 16
d_gene: TRBD1
CDR3aa: CASSRQGAYGANVLTF
CDR3nt: TGTGCCAGCAGCCGACAGGGGGCGTACGGGGCCAACGTCCTGACTTTC

j_gene: TRBJ2-5
abundance: .
v_gene: TRBV7-2
len: 13
d_gene: .
CDR3aa: CASSFRVGETQYF
CDR3nt: TGTGCCAGCAGCTTTCGGGTCGGGGAGACCCAGTACTTC

j_gene: TRBJ2-5
abundance: .
v_gene: TRBV9
len: 16
d_gene: .
CDR3aa: CASSVGTGTVQETQYF
CDR3nt: TGTGCCAGCAGCGTAGGCACAGGGACCGTCCAAGAGACCCAGTACTTC

j_gene: TRBJ1-2
abundance: .
v_gene: TRBV11-2
len: 15
d_gene: .
CDR3aa: CASSPLDGAFYGYTF
CDR3nt: TGTGCCAGCAGCCCCCTTGATGGAGCATTCTATGGCTACACCTTC

j_gene: TRBJ2-3
abundance: .
v_gene: TRBV2
len: 15
d_gene: .
CDR3aa: CASTFEGGVGNTQYF
CDR3nt: TGTGCCAGCACCTTTGAGGGGGGGGTAGGGAATACGCAGTATTTT

j_gene: TRBJ2-7
abundance: .
v_gene: TRBV18
len: 14
d_gene: TRBD1
CDR3aa: CASSPDRKSYEQYF
CDR3nt: TGTGCCAGCTCACCGGACAGGAAATCCTACGAGCAGTACTTC

j_gene: TRBJ2-3
abundance: .
v_gene: TRBV7-3
len: 11
d_gene: TRBD1
CDR3aa: CASSSTGPQYF
CDR3nt: TGTGCCAGCAGCTCGACAGGGCCGCAGTATTTT

j_gene: TRBJ1-6
abundance: .
v_gene: TRBV27
len: 17
d_gene: .
CDR3aa: CASSLRGLSSYNSPLHF
CDR3nt: TGTGCCAGCAGTTTAAGGGGGTTGAGCTCCTATAATTCACCCCTCCACTTT